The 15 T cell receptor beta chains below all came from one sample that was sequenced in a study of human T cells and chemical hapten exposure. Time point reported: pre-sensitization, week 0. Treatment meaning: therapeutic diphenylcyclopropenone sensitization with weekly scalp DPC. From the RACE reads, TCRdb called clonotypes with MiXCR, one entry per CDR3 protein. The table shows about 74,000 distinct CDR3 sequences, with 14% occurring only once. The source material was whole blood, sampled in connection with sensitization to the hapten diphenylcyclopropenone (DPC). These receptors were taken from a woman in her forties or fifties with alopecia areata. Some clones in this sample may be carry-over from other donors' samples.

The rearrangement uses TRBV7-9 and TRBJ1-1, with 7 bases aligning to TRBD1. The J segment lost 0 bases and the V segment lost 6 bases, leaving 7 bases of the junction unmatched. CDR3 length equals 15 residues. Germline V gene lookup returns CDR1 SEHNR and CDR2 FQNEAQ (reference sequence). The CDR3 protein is CASSFRTGLNTEAFF. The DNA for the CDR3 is TGTGCCAGCAGTTTCCGGACAGGACTGAACACTGAAGCTTTCTTT.

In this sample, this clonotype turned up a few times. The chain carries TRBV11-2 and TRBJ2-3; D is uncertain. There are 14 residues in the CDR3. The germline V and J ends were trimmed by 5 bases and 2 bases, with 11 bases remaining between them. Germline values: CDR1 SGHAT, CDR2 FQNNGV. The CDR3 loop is CASSIHSDTDTQYF. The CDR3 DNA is TGTGCCAGCAGCATACATTCCGACACAGATACGCAGTATTTT.

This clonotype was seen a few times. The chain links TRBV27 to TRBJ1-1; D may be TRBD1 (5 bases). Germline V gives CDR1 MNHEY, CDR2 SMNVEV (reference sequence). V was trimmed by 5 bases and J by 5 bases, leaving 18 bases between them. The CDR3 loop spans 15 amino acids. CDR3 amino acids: CASSPRSGAATEAFF. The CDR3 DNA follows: TGTGCCAGCAGTCCCAGGTCTGGGGCGGCAACTGAAGCTTTCTTT.

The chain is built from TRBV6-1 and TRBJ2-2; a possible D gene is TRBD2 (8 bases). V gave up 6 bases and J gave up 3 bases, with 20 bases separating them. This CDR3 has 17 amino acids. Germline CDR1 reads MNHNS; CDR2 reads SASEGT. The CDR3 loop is CASRTGTGTRYTGELFF. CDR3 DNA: TGTGCCAGCAGGACAGGGACGGGGACTAGATACACCGGGGAGCTGTTTTTT.

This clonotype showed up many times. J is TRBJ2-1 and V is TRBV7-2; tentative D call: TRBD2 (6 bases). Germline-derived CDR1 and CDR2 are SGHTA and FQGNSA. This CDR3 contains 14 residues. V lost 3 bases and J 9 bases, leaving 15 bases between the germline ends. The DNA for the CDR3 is TGTGCCAGCAGCTTCGACTGGCGGGGCGGTGAGCAGTTCTTC. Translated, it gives CASSFDWRGGEQFF.

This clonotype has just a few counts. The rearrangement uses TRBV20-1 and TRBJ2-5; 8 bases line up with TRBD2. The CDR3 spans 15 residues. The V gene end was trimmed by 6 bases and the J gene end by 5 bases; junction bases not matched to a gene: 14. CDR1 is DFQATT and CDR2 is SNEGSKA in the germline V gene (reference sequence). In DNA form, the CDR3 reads TGCAGTGCAGGGGCTTTTCGGGAGGGCCCCGAGACCCAGTACTTC. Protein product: CSAGAFREGPETQYF.

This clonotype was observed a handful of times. CDR3 in amino acids: CASSLDVGLSTEAFF. The CDR3 DNA reads as TGTGCCAGCAGCTTAGACGTGGGGCTATCGACTGAAGCTTTCTTT. The gene calls are TRBV7-9 and TRBJ1-1; maybe TRBD1 (5 bases). The CDR3 is 15 residues long. Trimming removed 1 base at V and 5 bases at J, with 14 bases between. CDR1 is SEHNR, CDR2 FQNEAQ, per germline (reference sequence).

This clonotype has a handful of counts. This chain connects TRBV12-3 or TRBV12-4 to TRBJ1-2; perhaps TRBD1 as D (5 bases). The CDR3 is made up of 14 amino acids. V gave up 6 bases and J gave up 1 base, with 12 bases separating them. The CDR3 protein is CASRGTVLNYGYTF. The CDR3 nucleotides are TGTGCCAGCAGAGGGACGGTTCTTAACTATGGCTACACCTTC.

CDR3 nucleotide sequence: TGCGCCAGCAGTGAATTTGCCCACCATGACGAGCAGTACTTC. As protein: CASSEFAHHDEQYF. The chain couples TRBV10-1 to TRBJ2-7; D remains unclear. The germline V gene has CDR1 WNHNN and CDR2 SYGVQD (reference sequence). V lost 3 bases to trimming and J lost 5 bases, with 14 bases between them. CDR3 length: 14 amino acids.

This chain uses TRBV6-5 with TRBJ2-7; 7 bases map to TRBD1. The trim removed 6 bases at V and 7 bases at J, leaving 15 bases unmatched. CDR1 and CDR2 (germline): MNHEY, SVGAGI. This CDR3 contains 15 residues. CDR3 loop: CASSKRTTGFTEQYF. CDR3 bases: TGTGCCAGCAGCAAGAGAACGACAGGGTTTACGGAGCAGTACTTC.

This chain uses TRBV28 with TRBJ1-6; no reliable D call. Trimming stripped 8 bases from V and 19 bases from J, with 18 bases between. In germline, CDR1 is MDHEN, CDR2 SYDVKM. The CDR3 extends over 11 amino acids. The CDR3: CASAGGPKRHF. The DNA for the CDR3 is TGTGCCAGCGCGGGAGGCCCCAAGAGACACTTT.

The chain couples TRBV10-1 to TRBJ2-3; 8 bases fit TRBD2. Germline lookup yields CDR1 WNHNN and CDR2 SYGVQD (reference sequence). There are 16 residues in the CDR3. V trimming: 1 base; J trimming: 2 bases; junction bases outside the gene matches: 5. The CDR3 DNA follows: TGCGCCAGCAGTGAGTGGTCGGGAGGGACCACAGATACGCAGTATTTT. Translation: CASSEWSGGTTDTQYF.

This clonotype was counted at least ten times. In DNA, the CDR3 is TGTGCCAGCAGCGTAGACGGGACGAGCAATCAGCCCCAGCATTTT. It specifies CASSVDGTSNQPQHF. The V and J genes are TRBV9 and TRBJ1-5, with D possibly matching TRBD1 (5 bases). The CDR3 is 15 residues long. Germline CDR1 is SGDLS and CDR2 is YYNGEE. V lost 0 bases to trimming and J lost 1 base, with 8 bases between them.

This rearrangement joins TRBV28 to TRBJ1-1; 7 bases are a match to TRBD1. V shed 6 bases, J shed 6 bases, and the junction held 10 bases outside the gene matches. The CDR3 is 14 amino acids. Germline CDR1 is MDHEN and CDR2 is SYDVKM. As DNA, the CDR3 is TGTGCCAGCAGGCGAGACAGGGAAGTCCCTGAAGCTTTCTTT. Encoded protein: CASRRDREVPEAFF.

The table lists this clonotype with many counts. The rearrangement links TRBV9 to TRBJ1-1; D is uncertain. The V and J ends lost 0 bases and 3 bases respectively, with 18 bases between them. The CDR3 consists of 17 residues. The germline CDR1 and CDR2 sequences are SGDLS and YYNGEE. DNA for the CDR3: TGTGCCAGCAGCGTAGTAAAGTGGTCCGGGTTTGACACTGAAGCTTTCTTT. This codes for CASSVVKWSGFDTEAFF.